This is a list of T cell receptor beta chains from one sample in a study of identical twins. A single record per CDR3 protein comes from TCRdb applying MiXCR to the 5' RACE reads. Counted here are around 960,000 distinct CDR3 sequences, around 12% occurring once; the ten biggest clones make up around 1.5%. In addition, the sample was reused for a study of yellow fever vaccine responses in identical twins.

The sample taken for sequencing was PBMCs. The origin of the receptors is a young woman in good health. Each CDR3 is given with its conserved first and last residue. A D gene is named only where the DNA matches it firmly. Only part of the rows carry a size: once, few, many, or a class if the clone is expanded.

CASSDSTSPPDEQFF	TGTGCCAGCAGTGACTCCACCTCCCCCCCGGATGAGCAGTTCTTC	NA	TRBJ2-1	TRBV6-4	NA
CASSQGASGGATGELFF	TGCGCCAGCAGCCAAGGAGCCAGCGGGGGGGCCACCGGGGAGCTGTTTTTT	TRBD2	TRBJ2-2	TRBV4-1	few
CASSSSPGRRSGSSYNEQFF	TGTGCCAGCAGCTCCTCTCCGGGCCGCCGGAGCGGGAGCTCCTACAATGAGCAGTTCTTC	TRBD2	TRBJ2-1	TRBV12-3/TRBV12-4	few
CSVDMGGLNEQFF	TGCAGCGTTGATATGGGGGGTCTCAATGAGCAGTTCTTC	NA	TRBJ2-1	TRBV29-1	few
CATSDYAGERGGELFF	TGTGCCACCAGTGATTACGCGGGAGAAAGAGGCGGGGAGCTGTTTTTT	TRBD2	TRBJ2-2	TRBV24-1	NA
CSARFLGQGIGETQYF	TGCAGTGCTAGGTTTTTGGGACAGGGGATAGGAGAGACCCAGTACTTC	TRBD1	TRBJ2-5	TRBV20-1	NA
CASSEQGEGNSPLHF	TGTGCCAGCAGTGAACAGGGAGAGGGGAATTCACCCCTCCACTTT	NA	TRBJ1-6	TRBV2	NA
CASSIDRIRDNEQFF	TGTGCCAGTAGTATCGACCGGATACGAGACAATGAGCAGTTCTTC	NA	TRBJ2-1	TRBV19	few
CASTDGASYNEQFF	TGTGCCAGCACCGACGGCGCTTCCTACAATGAGCAGTTCTTC	NA	TRBJ2-1	TRBV7-9	NA
CARRKGASLEKLFF	TGTGCCAGACGTAAGGGGGCAAGTCTTGAAAAACTGTTTTTT	TRBD1	TRBJ1-4	TRBV12-3/TRBV12-4	few
CASSLFGGSTDTQYF	TGTGCCAGCAGTCTCTTTGGGGGGAGCACAGATACGCAGTATTTT	NA	TRBJ2-3	TRBV28	few
CASSPPRQYNEQFF	TGTGCCAGCAGCCCCCCCCGGCAGTACAATGAGCAGTTCTTC	NA	TRBJ2-1	TRBV12-3/TRBV12-4	NA
CASSGGTSEYNEQFF	TGCGCCAGCAGCGGGGGGACTAGCGAGTACAATGAGCAGTTCTTC	TRBD2	TRBJ2-1	TRBV5-1	few
CASSRRPGLAGGRDNEQFF	TGTGCCAGCAGCCGCCGACCGGGACTAGCGGGGGGCAGGGACAATGAGCAGTTCTTC	TRBD2	TRBJ2-1	TRBV3-1	NA
CASSLVGTGWRATDTQYF	TGTGCCAGCAGCTTAGTTGGGACAGGGTGGAGGGCCACAGATACGCAGTATTTT	TRBD1	TRBJ2-3	TRBV7-6	NA
CSALGTEAFF	TGCAGCGCATTGGGGACTGAAGCTTTCTTT	NA	TRBJ1-1	TRBV29-1	few
CASSSTTGPNSPLHF	TGTGCCAGCAGCTCCACGACAGGGCCTAATTCACCCCTCCACTTT	TRBD1	TRBJ1-6	TRBV7-9	many